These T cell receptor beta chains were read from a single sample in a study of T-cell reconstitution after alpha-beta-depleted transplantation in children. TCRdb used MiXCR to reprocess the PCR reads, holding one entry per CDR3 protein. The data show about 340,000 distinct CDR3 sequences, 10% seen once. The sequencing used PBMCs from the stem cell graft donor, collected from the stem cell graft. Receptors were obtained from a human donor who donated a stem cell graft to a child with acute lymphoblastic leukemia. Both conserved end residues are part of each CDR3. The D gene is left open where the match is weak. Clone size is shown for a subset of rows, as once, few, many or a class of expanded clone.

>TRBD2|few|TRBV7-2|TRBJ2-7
TGTGCCAGCAGCCCCCCGGGCCGGGAGGGTTACGAGCAGTACTTC
CASSPPGREGYEQYF
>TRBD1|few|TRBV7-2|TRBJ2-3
TGTGCCAGCAGCCCAAGACAGGGGAGAGATACGCAGTATTTT
CASSPRQGRDTQYF
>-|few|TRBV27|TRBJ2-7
TGTGCCAGCAGTTTAAGCGGACCTGCTGGGTACTACGAGCAGTACTTC
CASSLSGPAGYYEQYF
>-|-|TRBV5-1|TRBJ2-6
TGCGCCAGCAGCTTGGCCGGGGGAACCGGTCCTTCTGGGGCCAACGTCCTGACTTTC
CASSLAGGTGPSGANVLTF
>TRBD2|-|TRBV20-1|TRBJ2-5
TGCAGTGCTAGTGCTCCTATAGCGGGAGGGCCTGGGACCCAGTACTTC
CSASAPIAGGPGTQYF
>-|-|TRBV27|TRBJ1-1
TGTGCCAGCAGTTTAAGGTATACGAAGGCGGCTTTCTTT
CASSLRYTKAAFF
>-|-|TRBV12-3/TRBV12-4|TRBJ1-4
TGTGCCAGCAGCCCGGGGCCGAGTAATGAAAAACTGTTTTTT
CASSPGPSNEKLFF
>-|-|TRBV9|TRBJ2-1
TGTGCCAGCAGCAAGGGACTGATGCTTGGGCCCTACAATGAGCAGTTCTTC
CASSKGLMLGPYNEQFF
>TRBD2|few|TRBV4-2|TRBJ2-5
TGTGCCAGCAGCCAAGATCGAGCGGGAGGGCCCTACCAAGAGACCCAGTACTTC
CASSQDRAGGPYQETQYF
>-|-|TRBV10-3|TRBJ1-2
TGTGCCGTCAGTGAGTCGAGTCAGTATGGCTACACCTTC
CAVSESSQYGYTF
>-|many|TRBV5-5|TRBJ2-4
TGTGCCAGCAGCCCCGATCGATTGCTAGCCAAAAACATTCAGTACTTC
CASSPDRLLAKNIQYF
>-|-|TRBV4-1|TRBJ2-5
TGCGCCAGCAGCCAATCTTTGAGCGACAGACAAGAGACCCAGTACTTC
CASSQSLSDRQETQYF
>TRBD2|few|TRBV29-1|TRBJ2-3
TGCAGCGGGTCCCCGGGACTAGCGGGAGTGGGGGGCACAGATACGCAGTATTTT
CSGSPGLAGVGGTDTQYF
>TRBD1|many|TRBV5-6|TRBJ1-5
TGTGCCAGCAGCCGCTGGGGGGGACAGCCGGAAGGGGAGCCCCAGCATTTT
CASSRWGGQPEGEPQHF
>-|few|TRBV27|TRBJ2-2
TGTGCCAGCAGTTTAAGTTCCGGTAACACCGGGGAGCTGTTTTTT
CASSLSSGNTGELFF
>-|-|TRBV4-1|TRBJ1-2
TGCGCCAGCAGCCAAGATCATGGGGGGCTAGCCTATGGCTACACCTTC
CASSQDHGGLAYGYTF
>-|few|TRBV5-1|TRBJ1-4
TGCGCCAGCAGCCCGCCCCCGGGCCTACGGAATGAAAAACTGTTTTTT
CASSPPPGLRNEKLFF